The 20 T cell receptor beta chains below were found in one sample sequenced in a study of early T cells in non-severe SARS-CoV-2 infection. TCRdb ran MiXCR on the 5' RACE reads and lists one entry per CDR3 protein. The sample holds 70,000 to 95,000 distinct CDR3 sequences, approximately 10% seen once. Source material: whole blood. The receptors originated from an adult who was a healthcare worker with PCR-confirmed SARS-CoV-2 infection or an uninfected control (not recorded which).

This clonotype was observed a handful of times. The gene calls are TRBV11-2 and TRBJ1-5; D unclear. Deletions cut 1 base from V and 1 base from J, with 8 bases between. The CDR3 is 15 amino acids. In germline, CDR1 is SGHAT, CDR2 FQNNGV. CDR3 sequence: CASSLGIGSNQPQHF. The CDR3 nucleotides read TGTGCCAGCAGCTTAGGCATCGGCAGCAATCAGCCCCAGCATTTT.

This clonotype was picked up many times. This chain connects TRBV12-3 or TRBV12-4 to TRBJ1-4; weak D call: TRBD1 (6 bases). Trimming left V 10 bases short and J 2 bases short, with 14 bases between. CDR3 length equals 14 residues. CDR3 amino acids: CATRRGETNEKLFF. The CDR3 coding sequence is TGTGCCACCAGAAGGGGGGAGACTAATGAAAAACTGTTTTTT.

This clonotype was counted a few times. CDR3 protein: CASSLAQGGSNQPQHF. Written as DNA, the CDR3 is TGTGCCAGCAGCTTAGCACAGGGAGGCAGCAATCAGCCCCAGCATTTT. The genes are TRBV7-6 and TRBJ1-5, with D maybe TRBD1 (6 bases). The CDR3 consists of 16 residues. Trimming cost V 0 bases and J 1 base, with 10 bases left between them. CDR1 SGHVS and CDR2 FNYEAQ come from the germline V gene.

V gene TRBV4-2 combines with J gene TRBJ2-7; no clear D. This CDR3 has 14 amino acids. Per germline, CDR1 LGHNA and CDR2 YNFKEQ. The V gene lost 0 bases and the J gene lost 3 bases, with 9 bases spanning the gap. The CDR3 region is CASSQDYRNYEQYF. DNA for the CDR3: TGTGCCAGCAGCCAAGACTACAGAAACTACGAGCAGTACTTC.

This clonotype has at least ten counts. This chain connects TRBV5-6 to TRBJ2-3; TRBD1 aligns across 7 bases. J lost 2 bases, V lost 0 bases, and 6 bases had no gene match. CDR1 is SGHDT, CDR2 YYEEEE, per germline. The length of the CDR3 is 16 residues. The CDR3 region is CASSLEYGTVTDTQYF. CDR3 DNA: TGTGCCAGCAGCTTGGAGTATGGGACAGTCACAGATACGCAGTATTTT.

This clonotype was observed a handful of times. The chain joins TRBV10-1 to TRBJ1-6, with 7 bases lining up with TRBD1. Per germline, CDR1 WNHNN and CDR2 SYGVQD (reference sequence). The CDR3 contains 14 residues. V trimming: 6 bases; J trimming: 8 bases; junction bases outside the gene matches: 7. The CDR3: CASSGGGADSPLHF. CDR3 DNA sequence: TGCGCCAGCAGCGGAGGGGGCGCGGATTCACCCCTCCACTTT.

This clonotype appeared many times. V gene TRBV4-1 combines with J gene TRBJ2-5, with 11 nucleotides matching TRBD2. The CDR3 is 19 amino acids. Per germline, CDR1 MGHRA and CDR2 YSYEKL. V was clipped by 4 bases and J by 0 bases; unmatched bases: 13. Here the CDR3 DNA reads TGCGCCAGCAGCCCCTCAGCGAGGGCTAGCGGGGGGTACCAAGAGACCCAGTACTTC. Translation gives CASSPSARASGGYQETQYF.

This clonotype was recorded at least ten times. This chain joins TRBV29-1 and TRBJ2-5; D is undetermined. There are 10 residues in the CDR3. Trimming cost V 1 base and J 4 bases, with 1 base left between them. Germline assignment: CDR1 SQVTM and CDR2 ANQGSEA. CDR3 protein: CSVEVETQYF. The DNA for the CDR3 is TGCAGCGTTGAAGTAGAGACCCAGTACTTC.

The gene calls are TRBV7-9 and TRBJ2-5; possibly TRBD2 for D (6 bases). The CDR3 length is 16 residues. V was pared by 5 bases and J by 1 base, with 17 bases between. CDR1 is SEHNR and CDR2 is FQNEAQ in the germline V gene (reference sequence). The CDR3 loop is CASSRTATRTQETQYF. DNA of the CDR3: TGTGCCAGCAGCCGCACAGCGACTAGGACCCAAGAGACCCAGTACTTC.

This clonotype showed up just a few times. This sequence joins TRBV3-1 and TRBJ2-1; D might be TRBD1 (6 bases). CDR1 is LGHDT and CDR2 is YNNKEL in the germline V gene (reference sequence). This CDR3 has 12 amino acids. Trimming cost V 5 bases and J 9 bases, with 11 bases left between them. The CDR3 region is CASSFQGREQFF. The CDR3 bases are TGTGCCAGCAGCTTCCAGGGGCGTGAGCAGTTCTTC.

This clonotype was recorded a few times. The chain joins TRBV20-1 to TRBJ1-4; D remains ambiguous. Germline V gene lookup returns CDR1 DFQATT and CDR2 SNEGSKA (reference sequence). V lost 0 bases, J lost 7 bases, and 12 bases lay in between. This CDR3 comprises 14 residues. In DNA form, the CDR3 reads TGCAGTGCTAGAGATGACCGTGGACTTGAAAAACTGTTTTTT. This encodes CSARDDRGLEKLFF.

This clonotype was counted a few times. The chain couples TRBV12-3 or TRBV12-4 to TRBJ1-5, with 7 bases identical to TRBD1. V lost 6 bases, J lost 1 base, and 3 bases stayed unmatched. This CDR3 has 14 residues. CDR3 in DNA: TGTGCCAGCAGGGACAGGACCAGCAATCAGCCCCAGCATTTT. Translated: CASRDRTSNQPQHF.

The chain combines TRBV5-4 with TRBJ2-5; no clear D gene. Germline assignment: CDR1 SGHNT and CDR2 YYREEE (reference sequence). V lost 4 bases, J lost 3 bases, and 7 bases lay in between. This CDR3 comprises 12 residues. In nucleotides, the CDR3 is TGTGCCAGCAGCCATCTAGAAGAGACCCAGTACTTC. Amino acids: CASSHLEETQYF. Using reference TRBV5-4 and TRBJ2-5 for the parts outside the CDR3, the full variable domain is ETGVTQSPTHLIKTRGQQVTLRCSSQSGHNTVSWYQQALGQGPQFIFQYYREEENGRGNFPPRFSGLQFPNYSSELNVNALELDDSALYLCASSHLEETQYFGPGTRLLVL.

This clonotype was found many times. The chain uses TRBV29-1 and TRBJ1-6; D unclear. CDR1 and CDR2 (germline): SQVTM, ANQGSEA. Trimming took off 6 bases at V and 3 bases at J, with 9 bases between the two ends. This CDR3 is 13 amino acids long. CDR3 coding DNA: TGCAGCGTCTTGGACCGCTATAATTCACCCCTCCACTTT. Translating it yields CSVLDRYNSPLHF.

In its sample, this clonotype was seen many times. The chain combines TRBV6-2 or TRBV6-3 with TRBJ2-4; 12 bases are shared with TRBD2. This CDR3 comprises 14 residues. The germline CDR1 and CDR2 sequences are MNHEY and SVGEGT. The V and J ends lost 6 bases and 9 bases, in that order; junction bases with no gene match: 6. CDR3 residues: CASRTSGGSGIQYF. CDR3 bases: TGTGCCAGCAGAACTAGCGGGGGGTCTGGCATTCAGTACTTC.

The chain uses TRBV7-2 and TRBJ2-1; D perhaps matches TRBD2 (5 bases). The V and J ends lost 5 bases and 5 bases respectively, with 7 bases between them. Germline V gene lookup returns CDR1 SGHTA and CDR2 FQGNSA. The CDR3 is made up of 12 amino acids. The CDR3 is CASSLGDNEQFF. CDR3 sequence (DNA): TGTGCCAGCAGCCTGGGAGACAATGAGCAGTTCTTC.

This clonotype was seen at least ten times. J is TRBJ2-7 and V is TRBV5-1; the match to TRBD2 covers 9 bases. V lost 3 bases to trimming and J lost 6 bases; unmatched junction nucleotides: 7. Germline V gives CDR1 SGHRS, CDR2 YFSETQ. The CDR3 spans 14 residues. CDR3 DNA sequence: TGCGCCAGCAGCTCCTGGGTAGCGGGGGTCGAGCAGTACTTC. This gives the protein CASSSWVAGVEQYF. Filled out from reference TRBV5-1 and TRBJ2-7, the complete variable domain reads KAGVTQTPRYLIKTRGQQVTLSCSPISGHRSVSWYQQTPGQGLQFLFEYFSETQRNKGNFPGRFSGRQFSNSRSEMNVSTLELGDSALYLCASSSWVAGVEQYFGPGTRLTVT.

This clonotype was seen many times. The V gene is TRBV11-2, the J gene TRBJ1-4, with a possible D match to TRBD1 (5 bases). Between the trimmed V and J ends, which lost 4 bases and 8 bases, there was a span of 17 bases. Germline-derived CDR1 and CDR2 are SGHAT and FQNNGV. This CDR3 region has 15 residues. The CDR3 coding sequence is TGTGCCAGCAGCTCGGGACTTCTACGGGGAGAAAAACTGTTTTTT. Translating gives CASSSGLLRGEKLFF.

A few counts support this clonotype. The V and J genes are TRBV7-9 and TRBJ2-5; D uncertain. The CDR3 loop spans 12 amino acids. Trimming shortened V by 2 bases and J by 2 bases, and 3 bases separated the two germline ends. Germline loops: CDR1 SEHNR, CDR2 FQNEAQ (reference sequence). The CDR3 nucleotides read TGTGCCAGCAGCTTACAGCAAGAGACCCAGTACTTC. It codes for CASSLQQETQYF.

This clonotype appeared once. The chain is built from TRBV10-3 and TRBJ2-1, with D perhaps matching TRBD1 (5 bases). CDR1 and CDR2 from the germline V gene are ENHRY and SYGVKD. The CDR3 consists of 11 residues. Trimming took off 8 bases at V and 7 bases at J, with 9 bases between the two ends. In DNA form, the CDR3 reads TGTGCCATCGGGGCCGGTAATGAGCAGTTCTTC. This encodes CAIGAGNEQFF.